This T cell receptor beta chain was profiled in a study of Graves' ophthalmopathy and Graves' hyperthyroidism (dated by TCRdb to the late 2010s). About the study as a whole: Peripheral blood was collected before any treatment was given, at the time of initial diagnosis. The study used signatures of the TCR beta repertoire to tell Graves' ophthalmopathy apart from Graves' hyperthyroidism and to predict which patients would progress to ophthalmopathy. In total, approximately 130 blood samples were TCR-sequenced: 43 ophthalmopathy, under 80 hyperthyroidism and roughly 17 hyperthyroidism-to-ophthalmopathy patients. To explore V-J signatures that separate ophthalmopathy from hyperthyroidism, a discovery set of about a hundred patients was enrolled, consisting of roughly 45 with ophthalmopathy and 55 to 65 with stable hyperthyroidism. An independent validation cohort was composed of some 19 hyperthyroidism patients and roughly 16 patients who later progressed from hyperthyroidism to ophthalmopathy. In a handful of hyperthyroidism patients, the T-cell repertoire of thyroid tissue was compared with the T-cell repertoire of blood. Once sampling was done, hyperthyroidism patients were given methimazole at a starting dose of 30 mg daily, while ophthalmopathy patients were given high-dose intravenous methylprednisolone. The 95 to 100 discovery patients were randomly divided into training and test sets at a 7:3 ratio. Study-level results and caveats: In validation, the model predicted ophthalmopathy progression with more than 55% sensitivity and roughly 72% specificity; approximately 12 predicted patients were CT-confirmed with GO in a median of 6.5 months. Sample size was not statistically predetermined, and group allocation was not concealed from the investigators. In cross-validation, the 13-signature model distinguished ophthalmopathy from stable hyperthyroidism with approximately 88% sensitivity and roughly 81% specificity, and in the test set the corresponding values were around 80% and 75%. Most expanded thyroid clonotypes with a frequency above 0.001 also appeared in blood, which suggests that blood repertoires may reflect the immune response in the thyroid.

V lost 4 bases and J lost 7 bases; the stretch between them is 8 bases long. Per the germline V gene (reference sequence), DFQATT is the CDR1 and SNEGSKA is the CDR2. The CDR3 contains 12 residues, cysteine and phenylalanine counted. The only DNA kept is the CDR3, 36 bases in frame from the first base. For repertoire sequencing, the TCR beta CDR3 regions were amplified from RNA transcripts. The first round was an RT-PCR using HTBI primers with the Qiagen OneStep RT-PCR kit, and this first round was followed by a second-round multiplex PCR, then size selection and purification. Libraries were sequenced on an Illumina HiSeq2000 using paired-end 100 bp reads. As for how the authors treated the data: SOAPnuke was used to process the reads, throwing out any read that had adapters, had uncalled bases, had a mean Phred below 15, or lacked an exact constant-primer or identifier match. COPE v1.2.5 was used to merge high-quality paired reads. Each unique nucleotide sequence was defined as a clonotype, and clonotypes were aligned to IMGT TRB V, D and J references with MiTCR v1.1. Only V-J combinations with frequency above 0.0001 were analysed, covering approximately 99% of repertoires. For each V-J combination, a TCR clonal expansion and chaos score was defined as F50 clonal expansion divided by the chaos observed in the TCRdist matrix. Features were reduced by Welch's t-statistics and random forest to over 10 V-J combinations, which fed a naive Bayes classifier. The similarity between thyroid and blood repertoires was quantified using the Morisita-Horn index. TCRdb took the public reads, trimmed them with fastp at Q25, ran MiXCR for clone calling and kept in-frame beta chains. Identical CDR3 proteins give one entry, which carries the most common genes and DNA. Here the V and J calls rest on TCRdb's processing, not on the authors' analysis. The sample has some 160,000 distinct CDR3 sequences on record, around two fifths of them singletons. 8% to 9% of the sample belongs to the ten largest clones.

This clonotype appeared a few times. The antigen this receptor binds is unknown. No quality values exist for individual bases; no much larger clone is one base distant. Ophthalmopathy patients had moderately to severely active disease, Clinical Activity Score of at least 3, NOSPECS grade of at least 4, and disease duration under 3 months. Anyone with other autoimmune diseases, uncontrolled infections, pregnancy or lactation was excluded from the study. Clinical symptoms, serum thyroxine, TRAb, thyroid ultrasound and orbital computed tomography were used for diagnosis. PBMCs were isolated from more than 9 ml of fresh peripheral blood by Ficoll-Paque density gradient centrifugation. Total RNA was extracted using Trizol reagent, and RNA quality was checked on an Agilent 2100 Bioanalyzer.

This TCR was recovered from a man between 25 and 39 years old with Graves' ophthalmopathy. Donor details come from another sample of the same person, matched by shared clones. The sequence joins TRBV20-1 to TRBJ1-6; a confident D gene designation cannot be given. The sequenced sample consisted of peripheral blood. The sequenced DNA: TGCAGTGCTACAGACGGAAATTCACCCCTCCACTTT. Its coded protein is CSATDGNSPLHF.